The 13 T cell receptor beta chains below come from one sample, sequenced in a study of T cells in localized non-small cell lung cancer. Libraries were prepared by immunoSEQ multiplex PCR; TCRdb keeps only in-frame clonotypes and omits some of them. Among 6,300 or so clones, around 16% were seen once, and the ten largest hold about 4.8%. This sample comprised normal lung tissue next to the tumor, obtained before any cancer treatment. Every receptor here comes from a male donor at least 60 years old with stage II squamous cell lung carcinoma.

The CDR3 coding sequence is TGTGCCAGCAGTGGGACAGGGAGGACCACTGAAGCTTTCTTT. Translating gives CASSGTGRTTEAFF. V gene TRBV25-1 combines with J gene TRBJ1-1, with 8 bases lining up with TRBD1. J lost 4 bases, V lost 4 bases, and 5 bases had no gene match. The CDR3 totals 14 residues. Germline lookup yields CDR1 MGHDK and CDR2 SYGVNS.

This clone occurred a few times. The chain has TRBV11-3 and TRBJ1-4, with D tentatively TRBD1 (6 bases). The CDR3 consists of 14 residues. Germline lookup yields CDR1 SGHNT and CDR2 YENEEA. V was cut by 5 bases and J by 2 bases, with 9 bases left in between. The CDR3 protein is CASSHRVTNEKLFF. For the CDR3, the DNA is TGTGCCAGCAGCCACAGGGTGACTAATGAAAAACTGTTTTTT.

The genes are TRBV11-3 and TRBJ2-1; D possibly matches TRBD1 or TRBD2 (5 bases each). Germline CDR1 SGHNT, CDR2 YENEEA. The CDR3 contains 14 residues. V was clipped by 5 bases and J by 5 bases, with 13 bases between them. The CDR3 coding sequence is TGTGCCAGCAGCACCCGGGACCTCGACAATGAGCAGTTCTTC. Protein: CASSTRDLDNEQFF.

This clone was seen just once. The DNA of the CDR3 is TGCGCCAGCAGCTTGGGACAGGGGACCAACGAGCAGTACTTC. This translates into CASSLGQGTNEQYF. The gene calls are TRBV5-1 and TRBJ2-7; 8 bases match TRBD1. The V segment lost 0 bases and the J segment 5 bases; nucleotides outside the gene matches: 4. Germline CDR1 SGHRS, CDR2 YFSETQ. CDR3 length: 14 amino acids. Using reference TRBV5-1 and TRBJ2-7 for the parts outside the CDR3, the full variable domain is KAGVTQTPRYLIKTRGQQVTLSCSPISGHRSVSWYQQTPGQGLQFLFEYFSETQRNKGNFPGRFSGRQFSNSRSEMNVSTLELGDSALYLCASSLGQGTNEQYFGPGTRLTVT.

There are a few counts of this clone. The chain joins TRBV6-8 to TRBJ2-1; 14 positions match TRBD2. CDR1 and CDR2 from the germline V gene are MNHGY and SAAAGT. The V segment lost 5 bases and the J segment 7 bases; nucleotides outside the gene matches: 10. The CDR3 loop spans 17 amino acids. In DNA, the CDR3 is TGTGCCAGCAGTCCGGGACTAGCGGGAGAGGGTAGGAATGAGCAGTTCTTC. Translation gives CASSPGLAGEGRNEQFF.

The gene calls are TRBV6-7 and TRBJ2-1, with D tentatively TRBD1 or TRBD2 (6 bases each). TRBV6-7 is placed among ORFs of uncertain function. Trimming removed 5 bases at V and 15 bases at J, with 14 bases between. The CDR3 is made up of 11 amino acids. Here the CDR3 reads CASSEWGAAFF. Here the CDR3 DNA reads TGTGCCAGCAGTGAATGGGGGGCCGCGTTCTTC.

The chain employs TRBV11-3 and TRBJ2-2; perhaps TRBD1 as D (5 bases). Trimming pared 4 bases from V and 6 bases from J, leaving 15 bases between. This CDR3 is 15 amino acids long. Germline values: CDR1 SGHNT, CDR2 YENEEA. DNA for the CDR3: TGTGCCAGCAGCTCTAGGGGCCTCGGGTCCGGGGAGCTGTTTTTT. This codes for CASSSRGLGSGELFF.

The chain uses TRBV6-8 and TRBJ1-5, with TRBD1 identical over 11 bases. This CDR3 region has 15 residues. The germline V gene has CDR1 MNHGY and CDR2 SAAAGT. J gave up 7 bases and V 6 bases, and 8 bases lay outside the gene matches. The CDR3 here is CASSSGTGGKQPQHF. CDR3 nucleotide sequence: TGTGCCAGCAGCTCCGGGACAGGGGGAAAACAGCCCCAGCATTTT.

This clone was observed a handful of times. The CDR3 here is CASSLFTDSPLHF. In DNA, the CDR3 is TGTGCCAGCTCACTATTTACGGACTCACCCCTCCACTTT. This chain joins TRBV18 and TRBJ1-6; D is unclear. V was trimmed by 4 bases and J by 10 bases, leaving 11 bases between them. CDR1 and CDR2 (germline): KGHSH, LQKENI. The CDR3 is 13 residues long.

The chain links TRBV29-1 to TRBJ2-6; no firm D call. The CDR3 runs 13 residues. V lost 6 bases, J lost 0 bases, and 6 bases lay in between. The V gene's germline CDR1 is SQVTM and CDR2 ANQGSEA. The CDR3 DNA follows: TGCAGCGTATATAGCTCTGGGGCCAACGTCCTGACTTTC. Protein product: CSVYSSGANVLTF.

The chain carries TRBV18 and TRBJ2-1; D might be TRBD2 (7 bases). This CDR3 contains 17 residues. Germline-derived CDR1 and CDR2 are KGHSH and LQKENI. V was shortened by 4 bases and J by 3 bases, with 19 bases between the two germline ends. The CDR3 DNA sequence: TGTGCCAGCTCACGCCAGGCCCCGGGGGGCTTCTACAATGAGCAGTTCTTC. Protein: CASSRQAPGGFYNEQFF. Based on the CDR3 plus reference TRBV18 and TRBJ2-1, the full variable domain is NAGVMQNPRHLVRRRGQEARLRCSPMKGHSHVYWYRQLPEEGLKFMVYLQKENIIDESGMPKERFSAEFPKEGPSILRIQQVVRGDSAAYFCASSRQAPGGFYNEQFFGPGTRLTVL.

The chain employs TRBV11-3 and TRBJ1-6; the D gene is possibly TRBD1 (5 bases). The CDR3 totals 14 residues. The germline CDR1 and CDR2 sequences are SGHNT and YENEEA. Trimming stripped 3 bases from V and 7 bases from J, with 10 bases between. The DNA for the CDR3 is TGTGCCAGCAGCTTCCGGGACGCAAATTCACCCCTCCACTTT. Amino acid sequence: CASSFRDANSPLHF.

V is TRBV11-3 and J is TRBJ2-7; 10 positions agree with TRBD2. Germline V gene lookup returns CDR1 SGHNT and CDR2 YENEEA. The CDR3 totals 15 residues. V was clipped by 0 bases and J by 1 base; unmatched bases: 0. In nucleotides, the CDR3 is TGTGCCAGCAGCTTAGAAGCGGGAGGGTCCTACGAGCAGTACTTC. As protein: CASSLEAGGSYEQYF.